This TCR beta chain was sequenced in a study of cytomegalovirus exposure and HLA in healthy donors. Study results and limitations: The authors listed 164 TCR beta chains as cytomegalovirus-associated. High sensitivity and specificity were reportedly achieved when the classifier diagnosed cytomegalovirus status. Most TCRs appeared rarely, but some public TCRs recurred in many donors.

V gave up 1 base and J gave up 5 bases, with 8 bases separating them. CDR3 length equals 13 residues. In germline, CDR1 is SGHTA, CDR2 FQGTGA. Some clones are missing from TCRdb's copy, which holds only in-frame ones; the method was immunoSEQ multiplex PCR. The table records under 150,000 clones, about 91% of them present only once. Regarding this clone: The antigen is unknown.

A roughly 120-subject validation cohort, separate from the approximately 610-subject first cohort, supplied the donors. The origin of this receptor is a woman in her late teens or twenties in good health and CMV-seropositive. The chain has TRBV7-3 and TRBJ1-1; D is uncertain. Source material: PBMCs. The CDR3 DNA is TGTGCCAGCAGCTTAAGGAGGAGTACTGAAGCTTTCTTT. It is translated as CASSLRRSTEAFF. The full variable domain, with the rest looked up from reference TRBV7-3 and TRBJ1-1, is GAGVSQTPSNKVTEKGKYVELRCDPISGHTALYWYRQSLGQGPEFLIYFQGTGAADDSGLPNDRFFAVRPEGSVSTLKIQRTERGDSAVYLCASSLRRSTEAFFGQGTRLTVV.